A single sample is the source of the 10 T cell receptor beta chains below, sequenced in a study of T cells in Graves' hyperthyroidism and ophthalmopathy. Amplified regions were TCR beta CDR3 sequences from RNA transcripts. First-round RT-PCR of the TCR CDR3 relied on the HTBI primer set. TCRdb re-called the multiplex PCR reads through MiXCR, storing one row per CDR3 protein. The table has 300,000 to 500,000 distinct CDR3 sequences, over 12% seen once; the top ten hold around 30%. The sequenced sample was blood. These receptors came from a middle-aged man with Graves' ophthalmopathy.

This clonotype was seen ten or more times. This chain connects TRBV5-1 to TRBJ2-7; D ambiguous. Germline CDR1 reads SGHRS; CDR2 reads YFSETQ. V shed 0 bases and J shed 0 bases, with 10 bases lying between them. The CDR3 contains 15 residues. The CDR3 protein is CASSLEGTHSYEQYF. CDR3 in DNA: TGCGCCAGCAGCTTGGAGGGCACCCACTCCTACGAGCAGTACTTC.

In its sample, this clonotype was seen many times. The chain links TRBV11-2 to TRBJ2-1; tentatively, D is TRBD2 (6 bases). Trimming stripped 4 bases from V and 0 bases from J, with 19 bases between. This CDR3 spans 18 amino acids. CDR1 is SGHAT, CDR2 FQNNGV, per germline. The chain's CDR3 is CASSSPGSYASSYNEQFF. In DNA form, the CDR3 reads TGTGCCAGCAGCTCCCCCGGGAGCTACGCGAGCTCCTACAATGAGCAGTTCTTC.

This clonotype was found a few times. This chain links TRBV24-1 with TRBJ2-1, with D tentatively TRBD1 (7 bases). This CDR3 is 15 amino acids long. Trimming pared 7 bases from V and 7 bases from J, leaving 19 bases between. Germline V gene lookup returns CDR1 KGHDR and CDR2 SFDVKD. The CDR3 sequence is CATREGTASGNEQFF. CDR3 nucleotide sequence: TGTGCCACCAGGGAGGGGACAGCTTCAGGGAATGAGCAGTTCTTC.

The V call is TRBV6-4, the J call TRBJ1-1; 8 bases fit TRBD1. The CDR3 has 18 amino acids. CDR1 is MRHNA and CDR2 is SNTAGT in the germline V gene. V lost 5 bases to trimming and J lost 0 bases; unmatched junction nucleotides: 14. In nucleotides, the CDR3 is TGTGCCAGCAGTAGGCGACCGTGGGACAGGACGCTGAACACTGAAGCTTTCTTT. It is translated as CASSRRPWDRTLNTEAFF.

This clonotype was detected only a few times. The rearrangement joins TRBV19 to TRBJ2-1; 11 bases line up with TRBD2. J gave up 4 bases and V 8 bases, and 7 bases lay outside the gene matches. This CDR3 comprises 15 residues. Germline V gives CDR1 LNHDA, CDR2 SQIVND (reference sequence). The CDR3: CASGVAGGLYNEQFF. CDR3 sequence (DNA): TGTGCCAGTGGGGTAGCGGGAGGGTTATACAATGAGCAGTTCTTC.

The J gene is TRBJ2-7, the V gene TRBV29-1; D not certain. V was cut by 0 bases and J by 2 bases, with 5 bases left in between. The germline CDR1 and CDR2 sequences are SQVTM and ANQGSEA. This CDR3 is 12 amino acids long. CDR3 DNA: TGCAGCGTTGAAGATCCCCCCTACGAGCAGTACTTC. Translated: CSVEDPPYEQYF.

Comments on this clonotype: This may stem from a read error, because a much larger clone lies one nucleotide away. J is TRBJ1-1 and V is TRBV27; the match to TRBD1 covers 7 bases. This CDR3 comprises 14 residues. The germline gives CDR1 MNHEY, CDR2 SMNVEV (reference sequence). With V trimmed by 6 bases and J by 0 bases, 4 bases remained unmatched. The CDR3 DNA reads TGTGCCAGCAGAAGACAGGGCCTGAACACTGAAGCTTTCTTT. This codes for CASRRQGLNTEAFF.

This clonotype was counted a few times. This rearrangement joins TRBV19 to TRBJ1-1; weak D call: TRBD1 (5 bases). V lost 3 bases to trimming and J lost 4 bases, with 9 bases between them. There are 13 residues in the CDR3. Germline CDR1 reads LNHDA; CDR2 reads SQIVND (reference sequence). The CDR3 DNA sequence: TGTGCCAGTAGTATTTCAGGGCCCACTGAAGCTTTCTTT. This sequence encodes CASSISGPTEAFF.

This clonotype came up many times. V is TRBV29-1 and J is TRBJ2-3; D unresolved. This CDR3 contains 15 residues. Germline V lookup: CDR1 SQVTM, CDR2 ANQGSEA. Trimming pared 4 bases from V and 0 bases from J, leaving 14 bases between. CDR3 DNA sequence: TGCAGCGTTGTCGTCGGCGGAGCTAGCACAGATACGCAGTATTTT. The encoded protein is CSVVVGGASTDTQYF.

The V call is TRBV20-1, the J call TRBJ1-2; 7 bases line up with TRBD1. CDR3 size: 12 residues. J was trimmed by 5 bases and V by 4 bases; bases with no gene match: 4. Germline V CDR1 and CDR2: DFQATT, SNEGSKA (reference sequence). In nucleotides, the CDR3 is TGCAGTGCTACAGCAGGGGGTTATGGCTACACCTTC. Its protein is CSATAGGYGYTF.